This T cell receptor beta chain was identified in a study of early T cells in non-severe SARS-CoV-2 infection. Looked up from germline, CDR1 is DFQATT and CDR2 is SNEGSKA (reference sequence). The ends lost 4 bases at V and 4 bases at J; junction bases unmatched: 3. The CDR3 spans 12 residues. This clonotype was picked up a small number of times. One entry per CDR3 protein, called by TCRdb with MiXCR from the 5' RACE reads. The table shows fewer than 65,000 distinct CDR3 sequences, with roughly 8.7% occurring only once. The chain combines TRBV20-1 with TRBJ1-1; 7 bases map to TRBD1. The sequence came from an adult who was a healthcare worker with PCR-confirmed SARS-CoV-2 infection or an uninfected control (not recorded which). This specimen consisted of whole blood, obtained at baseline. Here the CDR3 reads CSAIQGFTEAFF. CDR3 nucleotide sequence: TGCAGTGCTATACAGGGGTTCACTGAAGCTTTCTTT.